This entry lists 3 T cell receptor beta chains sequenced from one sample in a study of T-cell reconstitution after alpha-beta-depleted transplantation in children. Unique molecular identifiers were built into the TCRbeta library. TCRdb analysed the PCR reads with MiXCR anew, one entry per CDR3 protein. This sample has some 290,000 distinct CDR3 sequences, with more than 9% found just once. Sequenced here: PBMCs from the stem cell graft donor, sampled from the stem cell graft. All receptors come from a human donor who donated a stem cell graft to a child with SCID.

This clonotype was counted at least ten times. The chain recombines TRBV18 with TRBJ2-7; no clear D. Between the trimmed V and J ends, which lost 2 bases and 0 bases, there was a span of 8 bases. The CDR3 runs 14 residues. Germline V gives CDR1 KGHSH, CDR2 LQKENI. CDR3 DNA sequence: TGTGCCAGCTCACCAGTACAGACCTCCTACGAGCAGTACTTC. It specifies CASSPVQTSYEQYF. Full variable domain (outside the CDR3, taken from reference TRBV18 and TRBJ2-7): NAGVMQNPRHLVRRRGQEARLRCSPMKGHSHVYWYRQLPEEGLKFMVYLQKENIIDESGMPKERFSAEFPKEGPSILRIQQVVRGDSAAYFCASSPVQTSYEQYFGPGTRLTVT.

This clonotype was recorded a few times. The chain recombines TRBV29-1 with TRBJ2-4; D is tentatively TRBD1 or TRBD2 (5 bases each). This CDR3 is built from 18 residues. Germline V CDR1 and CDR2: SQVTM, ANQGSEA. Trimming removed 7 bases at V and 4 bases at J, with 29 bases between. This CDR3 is CSATTNKGSSGKKNIQYF. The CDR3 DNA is TGCAGCGCTACGACTAACAAGGGGTCTTCGGGAAAGAAAAACATTCAGTACTTC.

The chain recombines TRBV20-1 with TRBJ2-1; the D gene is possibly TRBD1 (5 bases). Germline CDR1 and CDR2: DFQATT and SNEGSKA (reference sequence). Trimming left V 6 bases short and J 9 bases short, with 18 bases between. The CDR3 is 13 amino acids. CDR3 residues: CSALPGHSREQFF. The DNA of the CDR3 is TGCAGTGCGCTACCTGGACATTCCCGTGAGCAGTTCTTC.